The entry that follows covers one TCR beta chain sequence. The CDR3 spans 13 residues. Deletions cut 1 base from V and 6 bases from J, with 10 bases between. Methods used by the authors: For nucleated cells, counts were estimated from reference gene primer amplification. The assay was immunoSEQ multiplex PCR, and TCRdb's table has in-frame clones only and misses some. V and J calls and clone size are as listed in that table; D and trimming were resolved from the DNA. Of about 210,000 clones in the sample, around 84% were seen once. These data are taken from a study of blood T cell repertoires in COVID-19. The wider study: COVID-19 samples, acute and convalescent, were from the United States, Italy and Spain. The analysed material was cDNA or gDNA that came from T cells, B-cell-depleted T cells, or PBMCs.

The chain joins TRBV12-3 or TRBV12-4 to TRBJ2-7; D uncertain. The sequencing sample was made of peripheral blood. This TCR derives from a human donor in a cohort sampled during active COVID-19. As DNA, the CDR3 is TGTGCCAGCAGTTTAGGGCTCGCTCTCGAGCAGTACTTC. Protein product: CASSLGLALEQYF.